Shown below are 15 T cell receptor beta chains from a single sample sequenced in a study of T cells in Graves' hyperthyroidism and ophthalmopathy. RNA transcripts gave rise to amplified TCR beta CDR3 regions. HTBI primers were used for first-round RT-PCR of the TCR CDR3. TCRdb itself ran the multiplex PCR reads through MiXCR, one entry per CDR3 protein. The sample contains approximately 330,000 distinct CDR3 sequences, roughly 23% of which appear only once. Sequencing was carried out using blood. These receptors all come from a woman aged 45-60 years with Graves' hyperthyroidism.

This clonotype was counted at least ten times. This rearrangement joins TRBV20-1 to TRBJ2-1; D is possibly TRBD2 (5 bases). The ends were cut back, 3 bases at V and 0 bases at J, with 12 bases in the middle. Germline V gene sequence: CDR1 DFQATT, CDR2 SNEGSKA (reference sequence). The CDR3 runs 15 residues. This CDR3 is CSARPTRDSYNEQFF. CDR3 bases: TGCAGTGCTAGGCCCACTAGGGACTCCTACAATGAGCAGTTCTTC.

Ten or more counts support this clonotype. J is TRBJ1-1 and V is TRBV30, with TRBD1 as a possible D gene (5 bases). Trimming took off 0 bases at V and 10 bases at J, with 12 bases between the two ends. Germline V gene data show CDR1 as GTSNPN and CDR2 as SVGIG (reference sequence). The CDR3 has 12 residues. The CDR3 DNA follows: TGTGCCTGGAGTGTACGAGGGGAAATAGCTTTCTTT. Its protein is CAWSVRGEIAFF.

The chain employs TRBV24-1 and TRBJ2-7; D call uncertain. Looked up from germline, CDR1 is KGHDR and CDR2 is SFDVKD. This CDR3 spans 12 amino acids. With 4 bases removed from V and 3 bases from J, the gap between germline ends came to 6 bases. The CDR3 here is CATSESGYEQYF. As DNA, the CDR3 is TGTGCCACCAGTGAGTCCGGCTACGAGCAGTACTTC.

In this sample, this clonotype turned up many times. The CDR3 is CASSPKREFEQYF. CDR3 nucleotides: TGTGCCAGCTCCCCTAAGCGGGAGTTCGAGCAGTACTTC. The chain carries TRBV18 and TRBJ2-7; TRBD2 agrees at 8 bases. The CDR3 sequence is 13 residues long. Germline V CDR1 and CDR2: KGHSH, LQKENI. V lost 6 bases, J lost 6 bases, and 7 bases stayed unmatched. The entire variable domain, with the rest obtained from reference TRBV18 and TRBJ2-7, is as follows: NAGVMQNPRHLVRRRGQEARLRCSPMKGHSHVYWYRQLPEEGLKFMVYLQKENIIDESGMPKERFSAEFPKEGPSILRIQQVVRGDSAAYFCASSPKREFEQYFGPGTRLTVT.

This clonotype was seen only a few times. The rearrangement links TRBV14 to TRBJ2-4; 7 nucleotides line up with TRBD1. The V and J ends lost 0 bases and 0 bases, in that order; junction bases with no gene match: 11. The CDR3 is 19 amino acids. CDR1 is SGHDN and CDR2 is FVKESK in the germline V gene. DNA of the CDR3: TGTGCCAGCAGCCAAGATCAATTGGGGACAGCCCAAGCCAAAAACATTCAGTACTTC. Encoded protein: CASSQDQLGTAQAKNIQYF.

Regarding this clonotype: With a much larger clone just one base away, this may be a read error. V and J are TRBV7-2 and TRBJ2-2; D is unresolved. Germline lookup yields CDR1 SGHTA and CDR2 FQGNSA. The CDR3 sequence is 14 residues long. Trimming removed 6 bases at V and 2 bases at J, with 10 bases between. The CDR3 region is CASRRVLNTGELFF. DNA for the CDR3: TGTGCCAGCAGACGGGTTCTAAACACCGGGGAGCTGTTTTTT. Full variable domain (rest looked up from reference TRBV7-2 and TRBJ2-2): GAGVSQSPSNKVTEKGKDVELRCDPISGHTALYWYRQSLGQGLEFLIYFQGNSAPDKSGLPSDRFSAERTGGSVSTLTIQRTQQEDSAVYLCASRRVLNTGELFFGEGSRLTVL.

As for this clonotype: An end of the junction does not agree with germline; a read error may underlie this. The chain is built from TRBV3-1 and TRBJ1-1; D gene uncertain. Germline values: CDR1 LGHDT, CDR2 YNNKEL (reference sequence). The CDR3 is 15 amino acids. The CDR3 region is CASSPSQRGNTEAFF. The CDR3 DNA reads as TGCGCCAGCAGCCCTTCCCAACGGGGGAACACTGAAGCTTTCTTT.

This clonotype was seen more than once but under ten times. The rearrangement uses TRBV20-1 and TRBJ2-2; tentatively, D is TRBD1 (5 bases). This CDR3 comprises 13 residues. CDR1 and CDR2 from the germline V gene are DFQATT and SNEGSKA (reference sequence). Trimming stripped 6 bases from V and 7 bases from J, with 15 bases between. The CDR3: CSASKTDHGELFF. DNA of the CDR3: TGCAGTGCCTCCAAGACAGACCACGGGGAGCTGTTTTTT.

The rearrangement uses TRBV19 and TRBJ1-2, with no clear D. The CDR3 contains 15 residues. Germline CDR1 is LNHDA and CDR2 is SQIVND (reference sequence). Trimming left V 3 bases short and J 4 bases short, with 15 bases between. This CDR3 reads CASSMRTVGSYGYTF. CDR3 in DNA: TGTGCCAGTAGTATGAGAACAGTCGGAAGCTATGGCTACACCTTC.

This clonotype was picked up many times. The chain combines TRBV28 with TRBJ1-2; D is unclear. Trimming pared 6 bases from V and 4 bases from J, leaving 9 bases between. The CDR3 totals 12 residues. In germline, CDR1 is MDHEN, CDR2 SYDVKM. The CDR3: CASSYVPYGYTF. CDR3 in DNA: TGTGCCAGCAGCTATGTTCCCTATGGCTACACCTTC.

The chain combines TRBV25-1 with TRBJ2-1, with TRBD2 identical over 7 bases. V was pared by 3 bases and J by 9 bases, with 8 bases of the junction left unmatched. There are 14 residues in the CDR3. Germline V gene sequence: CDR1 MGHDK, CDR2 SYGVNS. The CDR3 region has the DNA TGTGCCAGCAGTGACCTGGCGGGAGAAGTTGAGCAGTTCTTC. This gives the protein CASSDLAGEVEQFF. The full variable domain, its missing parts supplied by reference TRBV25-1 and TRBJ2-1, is EADIYQTPRYLVIGTGKKITLECSQTMGHDKMYWYQQDPGMELHLIHYSYGVNSTEKGDLSSESTVSRIRTEHFPLTLESARPSHTSQYLCASSDLAGEVEQFFGPGTRLTVL.

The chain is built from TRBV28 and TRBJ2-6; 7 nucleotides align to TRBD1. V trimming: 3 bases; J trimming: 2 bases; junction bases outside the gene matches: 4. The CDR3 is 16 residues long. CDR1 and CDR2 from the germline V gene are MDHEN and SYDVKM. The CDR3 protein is CASSFTGEAGANVLTF. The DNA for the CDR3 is TGTGCCAGCAGTTTCACAGGGGAAGCTGGGGCCAACGTCCTGACTTTC. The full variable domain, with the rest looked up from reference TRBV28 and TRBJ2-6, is DVKVTQSSRYLVKRTGEKVFLECVQDMDHENMFWYRQDPGLGLRLIYFSYDVKMKEKGDIPEGYSVSREKKERFSLILESASTNQTSMYLCASSFTGEAGANVLTFGAGSRLTVL.

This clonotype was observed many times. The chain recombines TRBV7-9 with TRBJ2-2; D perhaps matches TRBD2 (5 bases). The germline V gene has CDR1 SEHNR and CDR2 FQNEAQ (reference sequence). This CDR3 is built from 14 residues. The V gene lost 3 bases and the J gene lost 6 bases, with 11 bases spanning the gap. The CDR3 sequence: CASSFGIWSGELFF. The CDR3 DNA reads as TGTGCCAGCAGCTTCGGGATCTGGTCCGGGGAGCTGTTTTTT.

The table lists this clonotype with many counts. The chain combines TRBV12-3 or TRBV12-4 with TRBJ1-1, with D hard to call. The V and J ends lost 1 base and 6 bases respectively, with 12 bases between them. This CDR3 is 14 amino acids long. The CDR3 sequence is CASSLEGRWAEAFF. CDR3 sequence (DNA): TGTGCCAGCAGTTTAGAGGGCCGGTGGGCTGAAGCTTTCTTT.

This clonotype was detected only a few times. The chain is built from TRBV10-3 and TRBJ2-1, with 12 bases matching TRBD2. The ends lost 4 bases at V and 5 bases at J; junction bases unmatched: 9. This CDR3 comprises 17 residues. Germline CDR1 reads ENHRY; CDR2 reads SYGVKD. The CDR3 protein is CAISAPSGRALDNEQFF. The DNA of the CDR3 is TGTGCCATCAGTGCCCCTAGCGGGAGGGCCCTCGACAATGAGCAGTTCTTC.